A selection of T cell receptor beta chains follows, all from one sample in a study. TCRdb called the multiplex PCR reads again in MiXCR, with one record for every CDR3 protein. The sample includes about 100 distinct CDR3 sequences. Sequencing was performed on tumor-infiltrating Tregs sorted from the breast tumor. The source is a female donor with breast cancer. CDR3s include the opening cysteine and the closing phenylalanine or tryptophan. The D gene is left open where the match is weak. Expanded clones get a size class; other rows say once, few or many, or leave the size out.

J gene: TRBJ1-2
D gene: .
clone size: large
V gene: TRBV12-3/TRBV12-4
CDR3 protein: CASSPRGTRLGYTF
CDR3 DNA: TGTGCCAGCAGCCCCAGAGGGACACGGCTTGGCTACACCTTC

J gene: TRBJ1-2
D gene: .
clone size: large
V gene: TRBV12-3/TRBV12-4
CDR3 protein: CASSQGHYYGYTF
CDR3 DNA: TGTGCCAGCAGTCAGGGACACTACTATGGCTACACCTTC

J gene: TRBJ1-2
D gene: .
clone size: large
V gene: TRBV12-3/TRBV12-4
CDR3 protein: CASSLGTPYGYTF
CDR3 DNA: TGTGCCAGCAGCTTAGGGACACCATATGGCTACACCTTC

J gene: TRBJ1-2
D gene: .
clone size: medium-sized
V gene: TRBV12-3/TRBV12-4
CDR3 protein: CASSLGASGEAYGYTF
CDR3 DNA: TGTGCCAGCAGTTTAGGGGCCTCCGGGGAAGCCTATGGCTACACCTTC

J gene: TRBJ1-2
D gene: .
clone size: large
V gene: TRBV12-3/TRBV12-4
CDR3 protein: CASSLENYGYTF
CDR3 DNA: TGTGCCAGCAGTTTAGAGAACTATGGCTACACCTTC

J gene: TRBJ1-2
D gene: .
clone size: large
V gene: TRBV12-3/TRBV12-4
CDR3 protein: CASSLLTAGYTF
CDR3 DNA: TGTGCCAGCAGTTTGCTGACGGCTGGCTACACCTTC

J gene: TRBJ1-2
D gene: TRBD1
clone size: few
V gene: TRBV12-3/TRBV12-4
CDR3 protein: CASSERQGRVGYGYTF
CDR3 DNA: TGTGCCAGCAGTGAACGACAGGGCCGGGTCGGGTATGGCTACACCTTC

J gene: TRBJ1-2
D gene: TRBD1
clone size: large
V gene: TRBV12-3/TRBV12-4
CDR3 protein: CASREGQGDGYTF
CDR3 DNA: TGTGCCAGCAGAGAGGGACAGGGAGATGGCTACACCTTC

J gene: TRBJ1-2
D gene: .
clone size: hyperexpanded
V gene: TRBV12-3/TRBV12-4
CDR3 protein: CASSLVQGYGYTF
CDR3 DNA: TGTGCCAGCAGTTTAGTACAAGGCTATGGCTACACCTTC

J gene: TRBJ1-2
D gene: .
clone size: hyperexpanded
V gene: TRBV12-3/TRBV12-4
CDR3 protein: CASSFRGGSNYGYTF
CDR3 DNA: TGTGCCAGCAGTTTCCGTGGAGGGTCTAACTATGGCTACACCTTC

J gene: TRBJ1-2
D gene: TRBD1
clone size: large
V gene: TRBV12-3/TRBV12-4
CDR3 protein: CASSNRRTGSIGGYTF
CDR3 DNA: TGTGCCAGCAGTAATCGTCGGACAGGGAGTATCGGTGGCTACACCTTC

J gene: TRBJ1-2
D gene: .
clone size: large
V gene: TRBV12-3/TRBV12-4
CDR3 protein: CASSWSGLDYGYTF
CDR3 DNA: TGTGCCAGCAGTTGGTCAGGGCTAGACTATGGCTACACCTTC

J gene: TRBJ1-2
D gene: .
clone size: hyperexpanded
V gene: TRBV12-3/TRBV12-4
CDR3 protein: CASRVTTAPNYGYTF
CDR3 DNA: TGTGCCAGCAGAGTAACGACAGCTCCTAACTATGGCTACACCTTC

J gene: TRBJ1-2
D gene: .
clone size: large
V gene: TRBV12-3/TRBV12-4
CDR3 protein: CASSLGDGYGGYTF
CDR3 DNA: TGTGCCAGCAGTTTAGGCGACGGGTACGGTGGCTACACCTTC

J gene: TRBJ1-2
D gene: TRBD1
clone size: large
V gene: TRBV12-3/TRBV12-4
CDR3 protein: CASRKGQANWGYTF
CDR3 DNA: TGTGCCAGCAGGAAAGGACAGGCAAACTGGGGCTACACCTTC

J gene: TRBJ1-2
D gene: TRBD1
clone size: large
V gene: TRBV12-3/TRBV12-4
CDR3 protein: CASSTTGENYGYTF
CDR3 DNA: TGTGCCAGCAGCACGACAGGGGAAAACTATGGCTACACCTTC

J gene: TRBJ1-2
D gene: TRBD1
clone size: medium-sized
V gene: TRBV12-3/TRBV12-4
CDR3 protein: CASSQPGTGAPGYTF
CDR3 DNA: TGTGCCAGCAGCCAACCCGGGACAGGGGCCCCTGGCTACACCTTC

J gene: TRBJ1-2
D gene: .
clone size: large
V gene: TRBV12-3/TRBV12-4
CDR3 protein: CASSTPGISYGYTF
CDR3 DNA: TGTGCCAGCAGCACCCCGGGGATAAGCTATGGCTACACCTTC

J gene: TRBJ1-2
D gene: TRBD1
clone size: .
V gene: TRBV12-3/TRBV12-4
CDR3 protein: CASSFGQDYGYTF
CDR3 DNA: TGTGCCAGCAGTTTCGGACAGGACTATGGCTACACCTTC

J gene: TRBJ1-2
D gene: .
clone size: large
V gene: TRBV12-3/TRBV12-4
CDR3 protein: CASSATGPNYGYTF
CDR3 DNA: TGTGCCAGCAGTGCTACAGGGCCAAACTATGGCTACACCTTC

J gene: TRBJ1-2
D gene: TRBD1
clone size: large
V gene: TRBV12-3/TRBV12-4
CDR3 protein: CASTLTGQGSYGYTF
CDR3 DNA: TGTGCCAGCACCTTGACCGGACAGGGCTCCTATGGCTACACCTTC

J gene: TRBJ1-2
D gene: TRBD1
clone size: large
V gene: TRBV12-3/TRBV12-4
CDR3 protein: CASSRQGRGYTF
CDR3 DNA: TGTGCCAGCAGTCGACAGGGACGCGGCTACACCTTC

J gene: TRBJ1-2
D gene: .
clone size: large
V gene: TRBV12-3/TRBV12-4
CDR3 protein: CASTRSEANYGYTF
CDR3 DNA: TGTGCCAGCACCCGCTCCGAGGCTAACTATGGCTACACCTTC